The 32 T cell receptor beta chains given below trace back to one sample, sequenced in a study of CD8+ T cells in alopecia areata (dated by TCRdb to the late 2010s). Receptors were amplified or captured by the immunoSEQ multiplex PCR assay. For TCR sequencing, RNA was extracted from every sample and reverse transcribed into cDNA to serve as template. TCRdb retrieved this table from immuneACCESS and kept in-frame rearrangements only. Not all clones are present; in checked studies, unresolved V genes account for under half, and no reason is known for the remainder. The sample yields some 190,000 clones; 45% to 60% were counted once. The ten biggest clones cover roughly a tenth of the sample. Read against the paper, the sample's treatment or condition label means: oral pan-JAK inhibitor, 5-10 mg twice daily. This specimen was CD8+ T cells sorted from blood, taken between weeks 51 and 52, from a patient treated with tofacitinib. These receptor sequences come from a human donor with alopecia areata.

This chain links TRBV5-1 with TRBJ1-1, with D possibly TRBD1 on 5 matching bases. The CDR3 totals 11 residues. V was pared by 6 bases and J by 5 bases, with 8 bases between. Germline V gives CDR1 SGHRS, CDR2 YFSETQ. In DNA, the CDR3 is TGCGCCAGCAAGTGGGGGACTGAAGCTTTCTTT. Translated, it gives CASKWGTEAFF.

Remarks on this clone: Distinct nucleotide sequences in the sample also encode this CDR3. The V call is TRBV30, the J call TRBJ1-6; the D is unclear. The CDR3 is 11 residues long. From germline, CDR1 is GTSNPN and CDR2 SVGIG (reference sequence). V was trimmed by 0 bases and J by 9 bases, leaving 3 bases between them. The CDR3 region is CAWSVGSPLHF. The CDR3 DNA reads TGTGCCTGGAGTGTAGGTTCACCCCTCCACTTT. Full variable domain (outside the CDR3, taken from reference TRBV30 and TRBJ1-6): SQTIHQWPATLVQPVGSPLSLECTVEGTSNPNLYWYRQAAGRGLQLLFYSVGIGQISSEVPQNLSASRPQDRQFILSSKKLLLSDSGFYLCAWSVGSPLHFGNGTRLTVT.

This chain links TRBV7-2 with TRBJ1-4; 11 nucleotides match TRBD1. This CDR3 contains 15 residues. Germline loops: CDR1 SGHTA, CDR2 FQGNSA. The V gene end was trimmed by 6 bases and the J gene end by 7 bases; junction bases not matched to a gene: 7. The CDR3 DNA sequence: TGTGCCAGCAGGCCCACCGGGACAGGGGGTGAAAAACTGTTTTTT. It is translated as CASRPTGTGGEKLFF.

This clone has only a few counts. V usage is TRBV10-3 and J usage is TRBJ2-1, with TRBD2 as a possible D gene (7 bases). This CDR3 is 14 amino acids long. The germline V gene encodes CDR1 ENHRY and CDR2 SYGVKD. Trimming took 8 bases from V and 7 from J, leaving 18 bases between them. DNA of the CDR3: TGTGCCATCGCGCGCGGGGGCGGCCCTAATGAGCAGTTCTTC. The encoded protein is CAIARGGGPNEQFF.

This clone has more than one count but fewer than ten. The CDR3 loop is CASSLRGPGLNEQYF. The CDR3 DNA reads as TGTGCCAGCAGTTTAAGGGGGCCAGGGCTCAACGAGCAGTACTTC. The V and J genes are TRBV27 and TRBJ2-7; 7 bases are a match to TRBD1. The CDR3 runs 15 residues. Germline loops: CDR1 MNHEY, CDR2 SMNVEV (reference sequence). The junction had 9 bases not matched to a gene; V was cut back by 2 bases and J by 5 bases.

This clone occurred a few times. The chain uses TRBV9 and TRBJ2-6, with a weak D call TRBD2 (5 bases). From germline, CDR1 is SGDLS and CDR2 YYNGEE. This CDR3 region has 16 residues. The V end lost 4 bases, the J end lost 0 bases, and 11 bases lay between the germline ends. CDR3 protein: CASSPRGSSGANVLTF. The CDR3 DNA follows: TGTGCCAGCAGCCCCCGAGGGAGCTCTGGGGCCAACGTCCTGACTTTC. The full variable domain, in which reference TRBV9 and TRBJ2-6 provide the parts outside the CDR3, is DSGVTQTPKHLITATGQRVTLRCSPRSGDLSVYWYQQSLDQGLQFLIQYYNGEERAKGNILERFSAQQFPDLHSELNLSSLELGDSALYFCASSPRGSSGANVLTFGAGSRLTVL.

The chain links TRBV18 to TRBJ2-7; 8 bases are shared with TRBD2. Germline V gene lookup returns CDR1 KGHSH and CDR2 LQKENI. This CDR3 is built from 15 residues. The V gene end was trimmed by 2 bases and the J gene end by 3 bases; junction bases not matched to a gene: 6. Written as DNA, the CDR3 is TGTGCCAGCTCACCAGCCGGGGGGGCGGGCTACGAGCAGTACTTC. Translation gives CASSPAGGAGYEQYF. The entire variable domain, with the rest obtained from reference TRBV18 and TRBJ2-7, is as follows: NAGVMQNPRHLVRRRGQEARLRCSPMKGHSHVYWYRQLPEEGLKFMVYLQKENIIDESGMPKERFSAEFPKEGPSILRIQQVVRGDSAAYFCASSPAGGAGYEQYFGPGTRLTVT.

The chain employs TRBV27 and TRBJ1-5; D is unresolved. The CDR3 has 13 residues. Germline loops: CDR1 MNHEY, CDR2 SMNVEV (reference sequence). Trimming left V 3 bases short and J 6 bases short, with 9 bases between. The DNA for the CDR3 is TGTGCCAGCAGTTTTGGGCCCGGTCAGCCCCAGCATTTT. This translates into CASSFGPGQPQHF.

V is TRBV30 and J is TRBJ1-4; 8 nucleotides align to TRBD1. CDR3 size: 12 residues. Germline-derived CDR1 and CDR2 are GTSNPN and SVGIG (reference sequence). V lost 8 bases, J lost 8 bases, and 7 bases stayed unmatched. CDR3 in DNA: TGTGCCGGACAGGGACGAGGAGAAAAACTGTTTTTT. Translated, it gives CAGQGRGEKLFF.

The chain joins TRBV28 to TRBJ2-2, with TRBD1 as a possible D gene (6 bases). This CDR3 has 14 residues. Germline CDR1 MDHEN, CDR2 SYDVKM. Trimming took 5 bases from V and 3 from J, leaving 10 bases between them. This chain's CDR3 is CASSLQGYTGELFF. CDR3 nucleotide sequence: TGTGCCAGCAGTCTACAGGGATACACCGGGGAGCTGTTTTTT.

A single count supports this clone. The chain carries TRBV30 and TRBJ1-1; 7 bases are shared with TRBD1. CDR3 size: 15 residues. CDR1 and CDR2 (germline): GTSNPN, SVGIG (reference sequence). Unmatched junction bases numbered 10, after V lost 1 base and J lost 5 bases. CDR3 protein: CAWSDDRESNTEAFF. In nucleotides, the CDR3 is TGTGCCTGGAGTGACGACAGGGAGTCTAATACTGAAGCTTTCTTT. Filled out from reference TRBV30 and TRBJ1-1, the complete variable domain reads SQTIHQWPATLVQPVGSPLSLECTVEGTSNPNLYWYRQAAGRGLQLLFYSVGIGQISSEVPQNLSASRPQDRQFILSSKKLLLSDSGFYLCAWSDDRESNTEAFFGQGTRLTVV.

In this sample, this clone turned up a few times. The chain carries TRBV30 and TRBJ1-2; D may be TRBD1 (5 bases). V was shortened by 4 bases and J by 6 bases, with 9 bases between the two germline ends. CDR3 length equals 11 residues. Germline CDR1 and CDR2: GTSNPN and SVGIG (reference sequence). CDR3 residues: CAWMEGHGYTF. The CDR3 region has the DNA TGTGCCTGGATGGAGGGACATGGCTACACCTTC.

The CDR3 DNA is TGTGCCAGCAGCGTAGCCCAGGCCGGTGAGCAGTACTTC. Its translation is CASSVAQAGEQYF. The J gene is TRBJ2-7, the V gene TRBV9; D call uncertain. Germline lookup yields CDR1 SGDLS and CDR2 YYNGEE. The CDR3 consists of 13 residues. Trimming removed 0 bases from V and 7 bases from J, with 11 bases in between.

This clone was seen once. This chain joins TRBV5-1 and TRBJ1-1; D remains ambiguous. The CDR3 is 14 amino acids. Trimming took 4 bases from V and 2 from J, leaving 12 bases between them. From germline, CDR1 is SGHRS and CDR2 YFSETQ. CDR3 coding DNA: TGCGCCAGCAGCCTACTTCGGAGCAACACTGAAGCTTTCTTT. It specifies CASSLLRSNTEAFF. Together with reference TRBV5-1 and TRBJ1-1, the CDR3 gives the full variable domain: KAGVTQTPRYLIKTRGQQVTLSCSPISGHRSVSWYQQTPGQGLQFLFEYFSETQRNKGNFPGRFSGRQFSNSRSEMNVSTLELGDSALYLCASSLLRSNTEAFFGQGTRLTVV.

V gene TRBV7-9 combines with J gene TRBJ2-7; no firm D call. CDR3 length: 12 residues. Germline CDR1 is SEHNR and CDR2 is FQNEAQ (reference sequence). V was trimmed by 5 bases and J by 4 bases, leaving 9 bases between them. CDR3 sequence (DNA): TGTGCCAGCAGCCCCCTGAGTTACGAGCAGTACTTC. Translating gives CASSPLSYEQYF.

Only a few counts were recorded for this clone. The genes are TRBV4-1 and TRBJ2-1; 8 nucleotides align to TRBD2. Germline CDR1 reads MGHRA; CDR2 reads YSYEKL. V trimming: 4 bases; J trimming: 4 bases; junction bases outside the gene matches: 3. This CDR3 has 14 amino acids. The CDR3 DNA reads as TGCGCCAGCAGCCGCGGGGGGAGTTACAATGAGCAGTTCTTC. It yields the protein CASSRGGSYNEQFF.

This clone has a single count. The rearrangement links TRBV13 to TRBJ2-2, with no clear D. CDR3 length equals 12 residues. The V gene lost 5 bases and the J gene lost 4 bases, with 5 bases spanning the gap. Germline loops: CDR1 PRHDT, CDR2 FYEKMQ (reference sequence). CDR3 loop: CASSPLTGELFF. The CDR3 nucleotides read TGTGCCAGCAGCCCCCTCACCGGGGAGCTGTTTTTT.

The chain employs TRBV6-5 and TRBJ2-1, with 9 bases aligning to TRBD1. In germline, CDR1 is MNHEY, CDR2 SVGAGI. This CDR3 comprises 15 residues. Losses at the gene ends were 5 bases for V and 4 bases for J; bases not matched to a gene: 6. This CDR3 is CASSPPGQGYNEQFF. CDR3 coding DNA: TGTGCCAGCAGTCCGCCGGGACAGGGATACAATGAGCAGTTCTTC.

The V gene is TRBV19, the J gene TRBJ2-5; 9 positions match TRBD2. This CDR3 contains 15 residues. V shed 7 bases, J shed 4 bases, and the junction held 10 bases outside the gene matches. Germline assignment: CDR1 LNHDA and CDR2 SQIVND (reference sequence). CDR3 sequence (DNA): TGTGCCAGTAACTCCCCGGCTAGCGGGGTAGAGACCCAGTACTTC. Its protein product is CASNSPASGVETQYF.

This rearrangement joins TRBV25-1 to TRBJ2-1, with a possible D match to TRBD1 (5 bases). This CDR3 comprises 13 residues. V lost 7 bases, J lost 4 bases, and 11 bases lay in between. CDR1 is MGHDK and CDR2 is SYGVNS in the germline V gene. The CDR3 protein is CASIPPGYNEQFF. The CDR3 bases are TGTGCCAGCATCCCCCCAGGGTACAATGAGCAGTTCTTC.

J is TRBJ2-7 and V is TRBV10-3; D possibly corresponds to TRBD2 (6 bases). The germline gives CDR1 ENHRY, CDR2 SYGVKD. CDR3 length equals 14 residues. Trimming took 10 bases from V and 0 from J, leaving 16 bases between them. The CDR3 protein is CATRRRGDSYEQYF. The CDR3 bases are TGTGCCACCCGACGGCGGGGCGACTCCTACGAGCAGTACTTC.

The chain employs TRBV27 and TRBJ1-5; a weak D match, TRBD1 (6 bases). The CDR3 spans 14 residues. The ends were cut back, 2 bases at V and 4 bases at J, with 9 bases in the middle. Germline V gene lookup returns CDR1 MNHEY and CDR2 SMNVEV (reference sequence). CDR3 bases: TGTGCCAGCAGTTTACGGACAGCAAATCAGCCCCAGCATTTT. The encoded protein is CASSLRTANQPQHF.

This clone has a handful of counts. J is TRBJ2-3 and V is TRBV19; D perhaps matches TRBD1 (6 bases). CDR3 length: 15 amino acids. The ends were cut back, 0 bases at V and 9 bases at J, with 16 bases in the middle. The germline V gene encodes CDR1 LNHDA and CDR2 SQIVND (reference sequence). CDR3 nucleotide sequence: TGTGCCAGTAGTATAGAACTACAGGGCCCAACGACGCAGTATTTT. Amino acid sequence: CASSIELQGPTTQYF.

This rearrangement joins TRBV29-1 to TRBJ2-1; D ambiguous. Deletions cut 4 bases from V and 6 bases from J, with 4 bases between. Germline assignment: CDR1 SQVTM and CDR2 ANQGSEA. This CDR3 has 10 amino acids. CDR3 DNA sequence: TGCAGCGTTGGCAGCAATGAGCAGTTCTTC. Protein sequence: CSVGSNEQFF.

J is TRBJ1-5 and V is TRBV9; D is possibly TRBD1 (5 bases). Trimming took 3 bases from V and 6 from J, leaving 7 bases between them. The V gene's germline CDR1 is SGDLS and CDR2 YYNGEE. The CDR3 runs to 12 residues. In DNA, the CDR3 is TGTGCCAGCAGCGCGGGGGGTCAGCCCCAGCATTTT. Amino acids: CASSAGGQPQHF. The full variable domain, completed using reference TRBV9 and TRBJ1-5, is DSGVTQTPKHLITATGQRVTLRCSPRSGDLSVYWYQQSLDQGLQFLIQYYNGEERAKGNILERFSAQQFPDLHSELNLSSLELGDSALYFCASSAGGQPQHFGDGTRLSIL.

CDR3 amino acids: CASSPFGQGAGGYTF. The CDR3 DNA reads TGTGCCAGCAGTCCCTTCGGACAGGGGGCGGGGGGCTACACCTTC. This chain joins TRBV27 and TRBJ1-2; 11 nucleotides line up with TRBD1. This CDR3 comprises 15 residues. Losses at the gene ends were 5 bases for V and 8 bases for J; bases not matched to a gene: 10. Germline assignment: CDR1 MNHEY and CDR2 SMNVEV (reference sequence).

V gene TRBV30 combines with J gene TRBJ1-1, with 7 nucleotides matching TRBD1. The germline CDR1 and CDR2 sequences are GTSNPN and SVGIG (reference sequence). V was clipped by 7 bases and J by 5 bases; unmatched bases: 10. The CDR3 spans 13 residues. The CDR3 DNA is TGTGCCTCCCAGGGGGTGCCTGGGACTGAAGCTTTCTTT. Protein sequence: CASQGVPGTEAFF.

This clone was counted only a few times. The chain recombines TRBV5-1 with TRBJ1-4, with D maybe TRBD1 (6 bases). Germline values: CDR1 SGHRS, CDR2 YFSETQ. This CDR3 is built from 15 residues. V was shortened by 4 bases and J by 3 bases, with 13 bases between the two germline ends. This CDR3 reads CASSRTAGANEKLFF. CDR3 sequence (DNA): TGCGCCAGCAGCCGGACAGCAGGCGCTAATGAAAAACTGTTTTTT.

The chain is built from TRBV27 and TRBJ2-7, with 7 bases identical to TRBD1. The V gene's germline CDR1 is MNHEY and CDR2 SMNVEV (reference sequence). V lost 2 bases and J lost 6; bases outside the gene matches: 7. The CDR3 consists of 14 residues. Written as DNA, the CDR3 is TGTGCCAGCAGTTTACAAAAGGGGGCGAGCGAGCAGTACTTC. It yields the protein CASSLQKGASEQYF.

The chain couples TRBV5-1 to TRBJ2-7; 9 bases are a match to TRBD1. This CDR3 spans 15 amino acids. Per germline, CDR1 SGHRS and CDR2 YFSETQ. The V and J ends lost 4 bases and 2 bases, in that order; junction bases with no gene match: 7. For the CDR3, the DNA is TGCGCCAGCAGCCTAGGACAGGGGTCCCCCTACGAGCAGTACTTC. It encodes CASSLGQGSPYEQYF. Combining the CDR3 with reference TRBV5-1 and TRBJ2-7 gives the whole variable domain KAGVTQTPRYLIKTRGQQVTLSCSPISGHRSVSWYQQTPGQGLQFLFEYFSETQRNKGNFPGRFSGRQFSNSRSEMNVSTLELGDSALYLCASSLGQGSPYEQYFGPGTRLTVT.

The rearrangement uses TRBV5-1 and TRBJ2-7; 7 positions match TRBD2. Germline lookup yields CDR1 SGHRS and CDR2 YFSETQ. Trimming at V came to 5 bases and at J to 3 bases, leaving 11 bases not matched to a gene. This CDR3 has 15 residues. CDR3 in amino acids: CASRGTGGTLYEQYF. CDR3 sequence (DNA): TGCGCCAGCAGGGGGACGGGGGGAACCCTCTACGAGCAGTACTTC.

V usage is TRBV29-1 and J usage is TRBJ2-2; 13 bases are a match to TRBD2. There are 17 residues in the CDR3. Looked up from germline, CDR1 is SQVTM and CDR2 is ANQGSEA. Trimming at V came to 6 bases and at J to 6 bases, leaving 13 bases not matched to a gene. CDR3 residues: CSVRRTSGGLGAGELFF. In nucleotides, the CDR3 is TGCAGCGTCCGCAGGACTAGCGGGGGCCTTGGGGCCGGGGAGCTGTTTTTT.